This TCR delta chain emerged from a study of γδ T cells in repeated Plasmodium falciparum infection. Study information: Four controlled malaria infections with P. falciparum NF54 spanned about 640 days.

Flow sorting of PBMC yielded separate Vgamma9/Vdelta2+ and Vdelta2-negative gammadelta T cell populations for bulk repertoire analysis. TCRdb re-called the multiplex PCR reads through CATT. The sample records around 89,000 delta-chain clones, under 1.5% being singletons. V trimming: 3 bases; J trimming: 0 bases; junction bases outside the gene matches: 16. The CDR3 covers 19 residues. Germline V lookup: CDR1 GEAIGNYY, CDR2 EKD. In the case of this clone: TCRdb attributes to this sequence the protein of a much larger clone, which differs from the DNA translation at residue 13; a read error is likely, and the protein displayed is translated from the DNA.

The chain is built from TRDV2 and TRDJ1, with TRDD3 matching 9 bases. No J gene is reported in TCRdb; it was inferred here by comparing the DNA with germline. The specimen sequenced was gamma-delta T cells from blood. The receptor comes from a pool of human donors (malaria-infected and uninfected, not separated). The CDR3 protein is CACDSIGVVTGGHTDKLIF. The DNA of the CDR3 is TGTGCCTGTGACTCCATAGGGGTCGTTACTGGGGGACACACCGATAAACTCATCTTT.